The present TCR beta chain was sequenced within a study of shared clonotypes between healthy human individuals. For the study at large: The study enrolled two women and a few men aged 18 to 49.

Each replicate PCR on the sorted subsets used approximately 200 ng DNA (roughly 32,000 T cell genomes). Original processing methods: Quality scores were absent from the junction-only immunoSEQ sequences, so filtering differed. Using immunoSEQ multiplex PCR, the repertoire was profiled, and TCRdb retains in-frame clones only, with some absent. V, J and clone size were drawn from that table, and D and trimming were deduced from the DNA. The table lists over 700,000 clones, 72% of them singletons, with roughly 1.8% in the top ten. All participating donors were Caucasian adults from Nashville, Tennessee. The V and J ends lost 0 bases and 6 bases respectively, with 12 bases between them. CDR1 SNHLY and CDR2 FYNNEI come from the germline V gene. This CDR3 is 14 amino acids long.

The TCR was taken from a woman in her 30s in good health. The chain employs TRBV2 and TRBJ2-7; possible D gene TRBD1, 5 bases. The specimen was memory CD4+ T cells sorted from blood. Regarding subset: CD45RA-negative fraction. The CDR3: CASSEARWGSEQYF. The CDR3 region has the DNA TGTGCCAGCAGTGAAGCGCGCTGGGGCTCCGAGCAGTACTTC.